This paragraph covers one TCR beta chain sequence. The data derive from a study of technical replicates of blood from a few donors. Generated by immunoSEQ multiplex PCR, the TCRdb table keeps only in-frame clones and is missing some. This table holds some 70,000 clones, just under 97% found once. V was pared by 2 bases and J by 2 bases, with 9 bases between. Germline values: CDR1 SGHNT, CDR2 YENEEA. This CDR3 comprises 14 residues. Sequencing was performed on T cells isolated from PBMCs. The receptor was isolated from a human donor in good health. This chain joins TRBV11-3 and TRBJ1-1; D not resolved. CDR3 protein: CASSLYAQNTEAFF. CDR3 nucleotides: TGTGCCAGCAGCTTATACGCACAAAACACTGAAGCTTTCTTT.